This is a list of T cell receptor beta chains from one sample in a study of T cells in tuberculosis. Here immunoSEQ multiplex PCR was the method, and the copy in TCRdb shows in-frame clones only, minus some. The table has around 30,000 clones, more than 70% seen once. The sequenced sample was PBMCs, obtained at tuberculosis diagnosis. The source of these receptors is an adult with tuberculosis. The CDR3 runs from the conserved cysteine through the conserved F or W. Each record gives: CDR3 DNA, CDR3 protein, clone size, V gene, D gene, J gene. D genes are given only for firm matches. A clone size is listed for some rows: how often the clone was seen (once, few, many), or a class if it is expanded.

TGTGCCAGCAGCTTGGCGTCTAGCGGGATATCGGGCACCGGGGAGCTGTTTTTT,CASSLASSGISGTGELFF,.,TRBV5-4,TRBD2,TRBJ2-2
TGTGCCAGCAGTAAGGACAGGGGCATGAGCTCCTACGAGCAGTACTTC,CASSKDRGMSSYEQYF,.,TRBV2,TRBD1,TRBJ2-7
TGTGCCAGCAGCGTAGGGCGGGGGGGGCACAATGAGCAGTTCTTC,CASSVGRGGHNEQFF,.,TRBV9,TRBD2,TRBJ2-1
TGTGCAAGTCGCTTAGGGGACTTTTATAACACCTCAGGGGAGACCCAGTACTTC,CASRLGDFYNTSGETQYF,.,TRBV12-2,.,TRBJ2-5
TGTGCCAGCACTCTACAGGGCCCCTACGAGCAGTACTTC,CASTLQGPYEQYF,once,TRBV6-6,.,TRBJ2-7
TGTGCCAGTAGTACCGAGGCATTTTCGAACACTGAAGCTTTCTTT,CASSTEAFSNTEAFF,few,TRBV19,.,TRBJ1-1
TGTGCCTGGAAGGGTTACAGGAGGAACACTGAAGCTTTCTTT,CAWKGYRRNTEAFF,.,TRBV30,.,TRBJ1-1
TGTGCCAGCAGTTTATCAGGAGACAGCTGGGCTGGAAACACCATATATTTT,CASSLSGDSWAGNTIYF,.,TRBV27,.,TRBJ1-3
TGTGCCAGCAGTGACGGGGACAGTTATGGCTACACCTTC,CASSDGDSYGYTF,medium-sized,TRBV6-4,TRBD1,TRBJ1-2
TGCAGCGCGGGTGGTGGTATTAACACTGAAGCTTTCTTT,CSAGGGINTEAFF,.,TRBV29-1,.,TRBJ1-1
TGTGCCAGCAGTGCGGGACAGGGGGCCCAAGAGACCCAGTACTTC,CASSAGQGAQETQYF,few,TRBV6-1,TRBD1,TRBJ2-5
TGTGCCAGCAGCGCGACAGTAAACTATGGCTACACCTTC,CASSATVNYGYTF,.,TRBV9,.,TRBJ1-2
TGTGCCAGCAGTCCCTCCAGCGCAACTAATGAAAAACTGTTTTTT,CASSPSSATNEKLFF,.,TRBV4-2,.,TRBJ1-4
TGTGCCAGCAGCTTAGAGGGACAGGGCCTAAATCAGCCCCAGCATTTT,CASSLEGQGLNQPQHF,.,TRBV7-8,TRBD1,TRBJ1-5
TGTGCCAGCAGTGGCTACAGGGTCTACCCCCCAAAGGAGCAGTTCTTC,CASSGYRVYPPKEQFF,.,TRBV27,.,TRBJ2-1
TGCGCCAGCAGCCCCCAGACGACAGGGGCCGGGGAGACCCAGTACTTC,CASSPQTTGAGETQYF,.,TRBV5-1,TRBD1,TRBJ2-5
TGTGCCAGCAGTTCCGCAGGGGGCCAGCCCCAGCATTTT,CASSSAGGQPQHF,.,TRBV6-5,TRBD1,TRBJ1-5
TGTGCCAGCAGAGACCGGGGGGGTTCTGGGGAGACCCAGTACTTC,CASRDRGGSGETQYF,.,TRBV6-1,TRBD2,TRBJ2-5
TGCGCCAGCAGCTTGGAAGTCATCACTAGCGGCGGGGAGCTGTTTTTT,CASSLEVITSGGELFF,few,TRBV5-1,TRBD2,TRBJ2-2
TGTGCCAGCTCACCAGAGCGGAATTCACCCCTCCACTTT,CASSPERNSPLHF,once,TRBV18,.,TRBJ1-6
TGTGCCAGCAGCGTAGGTTTTAGCGGCTCCTACGAGCAGTACTTC,CASSVGFSGSYEQYF,.,TRBV9,.,TRBJ2-7
TGTGCCAGCAGTTTAAAAGGGACAGGGAGTGACTACGAGCAGTACTTC,CASSLKGTGSDYEQYF,.,TRBV27,TRBD1,TRBJ2-7
TGTGCCAGTACCAACAGGGACCTGAACACTGAAGCTTTCTTT,CASTNRDLNTEAFF,.,TRBV19,.,TRBJ1-1
TGTGCCAGTAGTATTACCCAGGTTTATTCACCCCTCCACTTT,CASSITQVYSPLHF,.,TRBV19,.,TRBJ1-6
TGTGCCAGCTCACCACCGGGGGGTTGGTCTTTCTTT,CASSPPGGWSFF,.,TRBV18,.,TRBJ1-1
TGCGCCAGCAGCGAAAGGGACAGGTCCTATGGCTACACCTTC,CASSERDRSYGYTF,.,TRBV4-1,TRBD1,TRBJ1-2
TGTGCCAGCAGTTACGGAGCGGGGGGGCCCCAGCATTTT,CASSYGAGGPQHF,once,TRBV6-5,.,TRBJ1-5
TGTGCCTGGGGGACTGGAGGCGCGCGGGAGCAGTACTTC,CAWGTGGAREQYF,.,TRBV30,.,TRBJ2-7
TGTGCCAGCAGCCGCCTCCGGGGGTCGAATGAAAAACTGTTTTTT,CASSRLRGSNEKLFF,.,TRBV14,.,TRBJ1-4
TGTGCCAGCAGTTACTCGAAGCGGAATGAGCAGTTCTTC,CASSYSKRNEQFF,.,TRBV6-6,.,TRBJ2-1
TGTGCCCCCCCCCGGGGAAATGGGACCGGGGAGCTGTTTTTT,CAPPRGNGTGELFF,.,TRBV6-7,.,TRBJ2-2
TGTGCCAGTAGTAGCGGCCTGAGCTCCTATAATTCACCCCTCCACTTT,CASSSGLSSYNSPLHF,.,TRBV19,.,TRBJ1-6
TGTGCCAGCAGCTTAGTAGCGGGTCTCAATGAGCAGTTCTTC,CASSLVAGLNEQFF,.,TRBV7-9,TRBD2,TRBJ2-1
TGTGCCAGCAGTCTCAGGGAAAACTATGGCTACACCTTC,CASSLRENYGYTF,.,TRBV27,.,TRBJ1-2
TGTGCCAGCAGCGAGGGAGGACAGGGCCCTTACGAGCAGTACTTC,CASSEGGQGPYEQYF,.,TRBV9,TRBD1,TRBJ2-7
TGTGCCAGCAGTGAACCCTACGACAGGGATCGAAACACCATATATTTT,CASSEPYDRDRNTIYF,.,TRBV25-1,TRBD1,TRBJ1-3
TGTGCCAGCAGAAAAGGACAGGGGGCGAAACAAGAGACCCAGTACTTC,CASRKGQGAKQETQYF,.,TRBV5-8,TRBD1,TRBJ2-5
TGTGCCAGCAGAGCCAACTATGGCTACACCTTC,CASRANYGYTF,once,TRBV25-1,.,TRBJ1-2
TGTGCCAGCAGCGCCGCGGGACTACGATTCTACAATGAGCAGTTCTTC,CASSAAGLRFYNEQFF,.,TRBV5-4,TRBD2,TRBJ2-1
TGTGCCAGCAGCCAAGACAAATACGAGCAGTACTTC,CASSQDKYEQYF,.,TRBV5-4,.,TRBJ2-7
TGTGCCAGCAGTACTAGCGTTTCTGGGCAAGAGACCCAGTACTTC,CASSTSVSGQETQYF,.,TRBV6-1,TRBD2,TRBJ2-5
TGCGCCAGCACTACAGGGCAGAACTATGGCTACACCTTC,CASTTGQNYGYTF,.,TRBV5-1,.,TRBJ1-2
TGTGCCAGCAGCTTAGCTGGGGGCCTCGAGCAGTACTTC,CASSLAGGLEQYF,.,TRBV11-2,.,TRBJ2-7
TGTGCCAGCAGTCCCCCTTCCGGGGGGAAGAATGAGCAGTTCTTC,CASSPPSGGKNEQFF,.,TRBV6-5,TRBD2,TRBJ2-1
TGTGCCAGCAGCGGCGCGCCGGGGACAGGGGGCATGAACACTGAAGCTTTCTTT,CASSGAPGTGGMNTEAFF,.,TRBV11-2,TRBD1,TRBJ1-1